Each of the 23 T cell receptor beta chains below was sequenced from the same sample in a study of multiple sclerosis patients with progressive multifocal leukoencephalopathy. Time point specified: roughly 12 months of natalizumab therapy. Repertoires were generated with immunoSEQ multiplex PCR, while TCRdb's copy carries only in-frame clones and drops some. The sample records some 25,000 clones, 91% being singletons. Sequences were derived from PBMCs, sampled from a patient treated with natalizumab. The receptors stem from a man aged 30-40 years with multiple sclerosis.

The chain links TRBV18 to TRBJ2-7; 9 positions match TRBD2. Trimming took 6 bases from V and 6 from J; bases not matched to a gene: 6. This CDR3 comprises 13 residues. Germline CDR1 is KGHSH and CDR2 is LQKENI. CDR3 nucleotides: TGTGCCAGCTCCGGGACTAGCTTGGGCGAGCAGTACGTC. It encodes CASSGTSLGEQYV.

The chain uses TRBV7-4 and TRBJ2-7; unclear D gene. With 3 bases removed from V and 2 bases from J, the gap between germline ends came to 11 bases. The germline gives CDR1 SGHVT, CDR2 SQSDAQ. The CDR3 has 14 amino acids. The DNA for the CDR3 is TGTGCCAGCAGCTTCGGAGCGCTAACCTACGAGCAGTACGTC. Translating gives CASSFGALTYEQYV.

The rearrangement links TRBV4-1 to TRBJ2-1, with 10 bases that match TRBD2. The V and J ends lost 4 bases and 8 bases, in that order; junction bases with no gene match: 11. Germline V gives CDR1 MGHRA, CDR2 YSYEKL. The CDR3 runs 16 residues. The CDR3 is CASSPVRASGSYEQFF. The CDR3 nucleotides read TGCGCCAGCAGCCCTGTTCGGGCTAGCGGGAGCTATGAGCAGTTCTTC.

This chain links TRBV11-2 with TRBJ1-1; no clear D. The CDR3 is 14 residues long. Trimming removed 1 base at V and 0 bases at J, with 6 bases between. From germline, CDR1 is SGHAT and CDR2 FQNNGV. The CDR3 sequence: CASSLGHLNTEAFF. DNA of the CDR3: TGTGCCAGCAGCTTAGGACACTTGAACACTGAAGCTTTCTTT.

This chain uses TRBV5-1 with TRBJ1-1, with 8 bases matching TRBD1. Germline CDR1 reads SGHRS; CDR2 reads YFSETQ. The CDR3 runs 15 residues. The V segment lost 3 bases and the J segment 0 bases; nucleotides outside the gene matches: 4. The CDR3 spells CASSSGGLMNTEAFF. CDR3 sequence (DNA): TGCGCCAGCAGCTCAGGGGGCTTGATGAACACTGAAGCTTTCTTT.

V gene TRBV18 combines with J gene TRBJ2-5, with D hard to call. The CDR3 is made up of 14 amino acids. CDR1 is KGHSH and CDR2 is LQKENI in the germline V gene. Trimming removed 4 bases at V and 2 bases at J, with 11 bases between. The chain's CDR3 is CASSQGILQETQYF. The CDR3 DNA reads as TGTGCCAGCTCACAAGGGATTCTGCAAGAGACCCAGTACTTC. Using reference TRBV18 and TRBJ2-5 for the parts outside the CDR3, the full variable domain is NAGVMQNPRHLVRRRGQEARLRCSPMKGHSHVYWYRQLPEEGLKFMVYLQKENIIDESGMPKERFSAEFPKEGPSILRIQQVVRGDSAAYFCASSQGILQETQYFGPGTRLLVL.

The chain carries TRBV4-1 and TRBJ2-1; perhaps TRBD2 as D (6 bases). This CDR3 has 16 amino acids. The germline V gene encodes CDR1 MGHRA and CDR2 YSYEKL. The V end lost 4 bases, the J end lost 9 bases, and 22 bases lay between the germline ends. The CDR3 coding sequence is TGCGCCAGCAGCCCCTCTATGGGAGCTAGGGAGGTTGAGCAGTTCTTC. Protein sequence: CASSPSMGAREVEQFF.

The chain uses TRBV16 and TRBJ1-1; no reliable D call. Germline V gene lookup returns CDR1 KGHSY and CDR2 FQNENV. The ends were cut back, 4 bases at V and 8 bases at J, with 17 bases in the middle. This CDR3 region has 14 residues. The DNA of the CDR3 is TGTGCCAGCAGCCCGAACAGCCCAGGCATGGAAGCTTTCTTT. Its translation: CASSPNSPGMEAFF.

The chain recombines TRBV19 with TRBJ2-1; D gene ambiguous. V lost 1 base to trimming and J lost 0 bases, with 7 bases between them. The CDR3 is made up of 15 amino acids. Germline CDR1 is LNHDA and CDR2 is SQIVND (reference sequence). CDR3 region: CASSIVPGSYNEQFF. The DNA of the CDR3 is TGTGCCAGTAGTATAGTCCCGGGCTCCTACAATGAGCAGTTCTTC.

J is TRBJ2-5 and V is TRBV6-5; D perhaps matches TRBD2 (6 bases). Trimming took 2 bases from V and 3 from J, leaving 10 bases between them. This CDR3 region has 14 residues. CDR1 and CDR2 from the germline V gene are MNHEY and SVGAGI. CDR3 region: CASSYGAGKETQYF. The CDR3 coding sequence is TGTGCCAGCAGTTACGGGGCGGGGAAAGAGACCCAGTACTTC.

The CDR3 spells CASSQPSGSGSYEQYF. Written as DNA, the CDR3 is TGTGCCAGCAGCCAACCTAGCGGGAGTGGCTCGTACGAGCAGTACTTC. This chain connects TRBV4-2 to TRBJ2-7, with 10 nucleotides matching TRBD2. The germline gives CDR1 LGHNA, CDR2 YNFKEQ. Germline trimming cut 2 bases from V and 4 bases from J; bases unmatched to any gene: 8. The CDR3 is made up of 16 amino acids.

The chain combines TRBV9 with TRBJ1-2; D is possibly TRBD1 (5 bases). V was trimmed by 1 base and J by 6 bases, leaving 13 bases between them. Germline CDR1 reads SGDLS; CDR2 reads YYNGEE. The CDR3 extends over 14 amino acids. The CDR3 region has the DNA TGTGCCAGCAGCGTAAGCCCACCGGGGGATGGCTACACCTTC. As protein: CASSVSPPGDGYTF.

The chain combines TRBV19 with TRBJ2-2; D is unclear. The ends were cut back, 4 bases at V and 0 bases at J, with 9 bases in the middle. Looked up from germline, CDR1 is LNHDA and CDR2 is SQIVND (reference sequence). CDR3 length equals 15 residues. Here the CDR3 DNA reads TGTGCCAGTAGTAACCGGGTCACGAACACCGGGGAGCTGTTTTTT. Its protein is CASSNRVTNTGELFF.

This chain connects TRBV6-1 to TRBJ2-7, with 10 bases aligning to TRBD2. Trimming at V came to 1 base and at J to 7 bases, leaving 7 bases not matched to a gene. This CDR3 is built from 15 residues. Germline V gives CDR1 MNHNS, CDR2 SASEGT. The CDR3 DNA reads TGTGCCAGCAGTGAAGGAAGCGGGAGGGTATGGGAGCAGTACTTC. The encoded protein is CASSEGSGRVWEQYF.

This clone has a single count. V usage is TRBV5-1 and J usage is TRBJ2-1; 7 bases are a match to TRBD1. The CDR3 loop spans 15 amino acids. In germline, CDR1 is SGHRS, CDR2 YFSETQ. With 0 bases clipped from V and 4 bases from J, the junction kept 4 bases outside the gene matches. The DNA of the CDR3 is TGCGCCAGCAGCTTGGACAGGGGATTGTACAATGAGCAGTTCTTC. Translated, it gives CASSLDRGLYNEQFF.

This chain links TRBV11-3 with TRBJ2-1; weak D call: TRBD1 (6 bases). Looked up from germline, CDR1 is SGHNT and CDR2 is YENEEA. V was cut by 2 bases and J by 9 bases, with 11 bases left in between. This CDR3 spans 13 amino acids. The CDR3, as DNA: TGTGCCAGCAGCTTAAGCCGAGGGGGTGAGCAGTTCTTC. Translation: CASSLSRGGEQFF.

The rearrangement links TRBV28 to TRBJ1-5; no clear D gene. This CDR3 comprises 16 residues. Trimming stripped 2 bases from V and 1 base from J, with 12 bases between. Germline V gene lookup returns CDR1 MDHEN and CDR2 SYDVKM. The CDR3, as DNA: TGTGCCAGCAGTTTAGTCTCAGCCCTAAGCAATCAGCCCCAGCATTTT. Translation: CASSLVSALSNQPQHF. The full variable domain, with the rest looked up from reference TRBV28 and TRBJ1-5, is DVKVTQSSRYLVKRTGEKVFLECVQDMDHENMFWYRQDPGLGLRLIYFSYDVKMKEKGDIPEGYSVSREKKERFSLILESASTNQTSMYLCASSLVSALSNQPQHFGDGTRLSIL.

V and J are TRBV18 and TRBJ2-5; 10 positions match TRBD2. The DNA end favors TRBJ2-7, so the J call may be wrong. The germline gives CDR1 KGHSH, CDR2 LQKENI. The CDR3 consists of 15 residues. In nucleotides, the CDR3 is TGTGCCAGCTCCTTGGTCACTAGCGGGAACCACGAGCAGTACTTC. It yields the protein CASSLVTSGNHEQYF.

V gene TRBV2 combines with J gene TRBJ1-5, with unresolved D. V was trimmed by 9 bases and J by 1 base, leaving 16 bases between them. The CDR3 length is 15 residues. Germline CDR1 is SNHLY and CDR2 is FYNNEI. The CDR3 coding sequence is TGTGCCAGTGGCCGGGAGGACGCGAGCAATCAGCCCCAGCATTTT. Translation gives CASGREDASNQPQHF. The whole variable domain, remainder taken from reference TRBV2 and TRBJ1-5, is EPEVTQTPSHQVTQMGQEVILRCVPISNHLYFYWYRQILGQKVEFLVSFYNNEISEKSEIFDDQFSVERPDGSNFTLKIRSTKLEDSAMYFCASGREDASNQPQHFGDGTRLSIL.

This chain uses TRBV19 with TRBJ1-5; D unclear. Germline values: CDR1 LNHDA, CDR2 SQIVND (reference sequence). The CDR3 extends over 15 amino acids. Trimming stripped 8 bases from V and 0 bases from J, with 14 bases between. The CDR3 sequence is CASGPSSSSNQPQHF. CDR3 sequence (DNA): TGTGCCAGTGGCCCTTCGAGTAGTAGCAATCAGCCCCAGCATTTT.

The V gene is TRBV7-2, the J gene TRBJ2-1; 7 nucleotides line up with TRBD1. V was pared by 5 bases and J by 9 bases, with 10 bases of the junction left unmatched. Germline loops: CDR1 SGHTA, CDR2 FQGNSA. CDR3 length equals 14 residues. CDR3 nucleotide sequence: TGTGCCAGCAGCCAGGGACAGAGGTATGGTGAGCAGTTCTTC. It translates to CASSQGQRYGEQFF.

The chain uses TRBV2 and TRBJ1-1; D not resolved. The CDR3 covers 11 residues. Deletions cut 6 bases from V and 6 bases from J, with 8 bases between. Germline CDR1 SNHLY, CDR2 FYNNEI. The CDR3 nucleotides are TGTGCCAGCAGGCCTATAGCTGAAGCTTTCTTT. It encodes CASRPIAEAFF.

The gene calls are TRBV11-2 and TRBJ2-3, with 10 bases that match TRBD1. With the DNA end fitting TRBJ1-5 better, the J assignment may be wrong. Per germline, CDR1 SGHAT and CDR2 FQNNGV. The CDR3 spans 17 residues. Here the CDR3 reads CASSPLPRQGAKDTQHF. In DNA form, the CDR3 reads TGTGCCAGCAGCCCGCTCCCCCGACAGGGGGCTAAAGATACGCAGCATTTT.